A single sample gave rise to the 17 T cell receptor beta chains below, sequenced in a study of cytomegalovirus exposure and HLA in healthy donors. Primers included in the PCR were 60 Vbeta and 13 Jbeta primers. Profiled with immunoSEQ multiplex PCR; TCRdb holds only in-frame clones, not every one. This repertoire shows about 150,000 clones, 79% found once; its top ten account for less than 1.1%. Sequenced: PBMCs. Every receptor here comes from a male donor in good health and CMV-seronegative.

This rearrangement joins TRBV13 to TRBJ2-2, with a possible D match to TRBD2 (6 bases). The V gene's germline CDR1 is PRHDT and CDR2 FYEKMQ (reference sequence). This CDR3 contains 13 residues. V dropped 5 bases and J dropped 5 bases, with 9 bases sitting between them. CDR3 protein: CASSGRRTGELFF. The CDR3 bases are TGTGCCAGCAGCGGGAGGCGGACCGGGGAGCTGTTTTTT.

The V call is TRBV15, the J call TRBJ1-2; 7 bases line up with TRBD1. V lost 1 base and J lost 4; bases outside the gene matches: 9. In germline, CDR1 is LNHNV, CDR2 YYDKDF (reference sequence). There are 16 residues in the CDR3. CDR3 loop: CATSRGGGGGGYGYTF. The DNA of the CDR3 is TGTGCCACCAGCAGAGGTGGCGGAGGGGGCGGCTATGGCTACACCTTC.

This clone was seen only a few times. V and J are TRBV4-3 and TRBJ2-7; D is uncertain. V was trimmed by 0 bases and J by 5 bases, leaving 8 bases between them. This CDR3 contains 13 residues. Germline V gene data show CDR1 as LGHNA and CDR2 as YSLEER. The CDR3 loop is CASSQEPGHEQYF. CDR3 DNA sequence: TGCGCCAGCAGCCAAGAGCCGGGTCACGAGCAGTACTTC.

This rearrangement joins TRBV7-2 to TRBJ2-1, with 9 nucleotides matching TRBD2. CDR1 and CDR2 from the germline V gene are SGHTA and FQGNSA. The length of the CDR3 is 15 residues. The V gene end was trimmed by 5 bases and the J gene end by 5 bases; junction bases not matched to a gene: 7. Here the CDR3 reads CASSREASGNNEQFF. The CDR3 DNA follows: TGTGCCAGCAGCCGCGAGGCTAGCGGGAACAATGAGCAGTTCTTC.

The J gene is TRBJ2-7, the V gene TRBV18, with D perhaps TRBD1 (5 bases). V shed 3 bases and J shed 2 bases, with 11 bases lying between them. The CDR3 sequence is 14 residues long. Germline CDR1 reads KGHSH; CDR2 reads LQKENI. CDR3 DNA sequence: TGTGCCAGCTCACCCCTCCCAGGGCCCTACGAGCAGTACTTC. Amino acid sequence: CASSPLPGPYEQYF.

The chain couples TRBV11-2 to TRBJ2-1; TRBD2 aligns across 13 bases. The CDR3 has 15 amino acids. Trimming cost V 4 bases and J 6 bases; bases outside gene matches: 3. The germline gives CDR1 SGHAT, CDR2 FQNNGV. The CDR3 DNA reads TGTGCCAGCAGCTCCGGACTAGCGGGGGCCAATGAGCAGTTCTTC. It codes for CASSSGLAGANEQFF.

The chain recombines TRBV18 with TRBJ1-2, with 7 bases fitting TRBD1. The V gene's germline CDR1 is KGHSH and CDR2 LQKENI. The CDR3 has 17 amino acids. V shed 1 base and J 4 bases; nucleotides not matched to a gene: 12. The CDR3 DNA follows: TGTGCCAGCTCACCACGCGATTTACAGGGGATAGTCTATGGCTACACCTTC. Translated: CASSPRDLQGIVYGYTF. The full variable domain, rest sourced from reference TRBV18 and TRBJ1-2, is NAGVMQNPRHLVRRRGQEARLRCSPMKGHSHVYWYRQLPEEGLKFMVYLQKENIIDESGMPKERFSAEFPKEGPSILRIQQVVRGDSAAYFCASSPRDLQGIVYGYTFGSGTRLTVV.

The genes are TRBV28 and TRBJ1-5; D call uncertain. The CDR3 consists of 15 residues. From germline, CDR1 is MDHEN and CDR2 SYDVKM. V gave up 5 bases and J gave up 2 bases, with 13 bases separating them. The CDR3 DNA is TGTGCCAGCAGTCGGCCTAGTGAAGGCAATCAGCCCCAGCATTTT. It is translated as CASSRPSEGNQPQHF.

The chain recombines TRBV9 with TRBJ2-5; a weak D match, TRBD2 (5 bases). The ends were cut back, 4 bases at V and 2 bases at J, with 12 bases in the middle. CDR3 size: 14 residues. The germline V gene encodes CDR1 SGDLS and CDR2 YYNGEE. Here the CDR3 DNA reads TGTGCCAGCAGCCTCGGACGGGAACAAGAGACCCAGTACTTC. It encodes CASSLGREQETQYF.

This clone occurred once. CDR3 DNA sequence: TGTGCCAGCAGCTTAGAGGGGAGGAATGAGCAGTTCTTC. Amino acid sequence: CASSLEGRNEQFF. V is TRBV7-9 and J is TRBJ2-1, with a weak D call TRBD2 (6 bases). The CDR3 is 13 amino acids. The germline V gene has CDR1 SEHNR and CDR2 FQNEAQ (reference sequence). Deletions cut 1 base from V and 7 bases from J, with 8 bases between. The full variable domain, with the rest looked up from reference TRBV7-9 and TRBJ2-1, is DTGVSQNPRHKITKRGQNVTFRCDPISEHNRLYWYRQTLGQGPEFLTYFQNEAQLEKSRLLSDRFSAERPKGSFSTLEIQRTEQGDSAMYLCASSLEGRNEQFFGPGTRLTVL.

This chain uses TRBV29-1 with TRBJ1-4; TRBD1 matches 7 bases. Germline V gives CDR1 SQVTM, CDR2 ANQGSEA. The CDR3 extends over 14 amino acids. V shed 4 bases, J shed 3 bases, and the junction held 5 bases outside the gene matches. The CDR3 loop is CSVVDTGANEKLFF. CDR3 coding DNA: TGCAGCGTTGTAGACACAGGGGCTAATGAAAAACTGTTTTTT.

The CDR3 sequence is CASSSQGHTDTQYF. CDR3 DNA sequence: TGTGCCAGCTCATCGCAGGGGCACACAGATACGCAGTATTTT. The rearrangement links TRBV18 to TRBJ2-3; D may be TRBD1 (6 bases). The germline gives CDR1 KGHSH, CDR2 LQKENI. Trimming shortened V by 5 bases and J by 2 bases, and 11 bases separated the two germline ends. There are 14 residues in the CDR3.

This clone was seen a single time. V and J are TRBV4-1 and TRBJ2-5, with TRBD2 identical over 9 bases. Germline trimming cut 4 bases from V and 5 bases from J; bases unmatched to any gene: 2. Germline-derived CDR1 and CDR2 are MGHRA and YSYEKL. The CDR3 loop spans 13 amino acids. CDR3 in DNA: TGCGCCAGCAGCCTTCTAGCGGGGGAGACCCAGTACTTC. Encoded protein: CASSLLAGETQYF.

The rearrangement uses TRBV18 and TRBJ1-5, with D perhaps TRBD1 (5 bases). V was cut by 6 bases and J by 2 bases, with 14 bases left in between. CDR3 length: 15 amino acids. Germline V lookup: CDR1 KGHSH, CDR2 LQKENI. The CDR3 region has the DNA TGTGCCAGCTCCCCGGGTCGGGGGGGCAATCAGCCCCAGCATTTT. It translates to CASSPGRGGNQPQHF. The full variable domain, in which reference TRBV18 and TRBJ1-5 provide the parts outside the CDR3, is NAGVMQNPRHLVRRRGQEARLRCSPMKGHSHVYWYRQLPEEGLKFMVYLQKENIIDESGMPKERFSAEFPKEGPSILRIQQVVRGDSAAYFCASSPGRGGNQPQHFGDGTRLSIL.

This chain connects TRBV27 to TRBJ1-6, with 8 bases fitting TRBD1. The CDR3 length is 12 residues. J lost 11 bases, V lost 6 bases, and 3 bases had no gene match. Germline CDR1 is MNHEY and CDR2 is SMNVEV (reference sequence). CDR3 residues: CASRTQGAPLHF. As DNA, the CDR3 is TGTGCCAGCAGGACACAGGGGGCACCCCTCCACTTT.

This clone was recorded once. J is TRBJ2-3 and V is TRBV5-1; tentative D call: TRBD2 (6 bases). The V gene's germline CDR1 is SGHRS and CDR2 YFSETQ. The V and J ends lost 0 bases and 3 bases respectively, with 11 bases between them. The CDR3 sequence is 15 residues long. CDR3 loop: CASSLDGSLTDTQYF. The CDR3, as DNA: TGCGCCAGCAGCTTGGACGGGAGTTTAACAGATACGCAGTATTTT.

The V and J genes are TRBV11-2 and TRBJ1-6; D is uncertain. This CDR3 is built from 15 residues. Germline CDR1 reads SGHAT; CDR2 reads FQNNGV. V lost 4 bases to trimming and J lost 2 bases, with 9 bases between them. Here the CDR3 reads CASSWAGTYNSPLHF. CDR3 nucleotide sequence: TGTGCCAGCAGCTGGGCGGGTACCTATAATTCACCCCTCCACTTT.